Listed below are T cell receptor beta chains from one sample, sequenced in a study of cytomegalovirus exposure and HLA in healthy donors. TCRdb keeps only in-frame clones here, not all; method: immunoSEQ multiplex PCR. The repertoire consists of about 100,000 clones, with approximately 85% occurring once and the leading ten covering about 3.6%. Sequences were obtained from PBMCs. These receptors originate from a man aged 30-40 years in good health and CMV-seronegative. The CDR3 runs from the conserved cysteine through the conserved F or W. D genes are given only for firm matches. Not every row has a clone size; where given, it reads once, few, many or a size class.

>.|TRBJ1-2|TRBV29-1|once
TGCAGCGTTGCGGATCAGAGCGGGGGCTACACCTTC
CSVADQSGGYTF
>.|TRBJ2-1|TRBV28|.
TGTGCCAGCAGTCGCGGAGGGTCCTTTGGTGAGCAGTTCTTC
CASSRGGSFGEQFF
>.|TRBJ2-3|TRBV13|.
TGTGCCAGCAGGACAGGTGGAGATACGCAGTATTTT
CASRTGGDTQYF
>.|TRBJ1-5|TRBV19|.
TGTGCCAGTAGTATACCCCTCAATCAGCCCCAGCATTTT
CASSIPLNQPQHF
>.|TRBJ1-2|TRBV9|.
TGTGCCAGCAGCCCAGTCCAGTCTAACTATGGCTACACCTTC
CASSPVQSNYGYTF
>.|TRBJ2-7|TRBV7-3|.
TGTGCCAGCAGCTTATCCGTGAGCTCCTACGAGCAGTACTTC
CASSLSVSSYEQYF
>TRBD1|TRBJ2-7|TRBV14|.
TGTGCCAGCAGCCAAAGGTGGGCACACCGGGACAGGCCCTACGAGCAGTACTTC
CASSQRWAHRDRPYEQYF
>TRBD1|TRBJ1-2|TRBV19|.
TGTGCCAGTAGTACCGACAGGGGGCGGGATGGCTACACCTTC
CASSTDRGRDGYTF
>TRBD1|TRBJ1-1|TRBV5-6|.
TGTGCCAGCAGCTTGGCCGGGACAGGGGGCACTGAAGCTTTCTTT
CASSLAGTGGTEAFF
>.|TRBJ2-5|TRBV19|.
TGTGCCAGTAGTATTCGGGGGGCCCAAGAGACCCAGTACTTC
CASSIRGAQETQYF
>.|TRBJ2-3|TRBV5-4|.
TGTGCCAGCAGCGGGGGTGGGGGCGGTAGCACAGATACGCAGTATTTT
CASSGGGGGSTDTQYF
>.|TRBJ2-2|TRBV6-5|.
TGTGCCAGCAGACTACTAAACACCGGGGAGCTGTTTTTT
CASRLLNTGELFF
>TRBD2|TRBJ2-7|TRBV27|.
TGTGCCAGCAGTTCGCGGGGCGGGGGGGCGGAGGAGCAGTACTTC
CASSSRGGGAEEQYF
>TRBD2|TRBJ2-6|TRBV30|.
TGTGCAACGGGGACTAGCGGGTCTGGGGCCAACGCCCTGACTTTC
CATGTSGSGANALTF
>.|TRBJ1-5|TRBV28|.
TGTGCCAGCAGTGTAACTGGACAGTTTAATCAGCCCCAGCATTTT
CASSVTGQFNQPQHF
>TRBD2|TRBJ2-2|TRBV27|.
TGTGCCAGCAGTTCCGAACAGCGGGGGACCGGGGAGCTGTTTTTT
CASSSEQRGTGELFF
>TRBD1|TRBJ2-5|TRBV18|.
TGTGCCAGCTCACCACCGAACCCGGGACAGGGTGGTGAGACCCAGTACTTC
CASSPPNPGQGGETQYF
>.|TRBJ2-6|TRBV7-9|.
TGTGCCAGCAGCACCGATCAGGGGCTGCTTTACTCTGGGGCCAACGTCCTGACTTTC
CASSTDQGLLYSGANVLTF
>.|TRBJ1-1|TRBV30|once
TGTGCCTCCCCAGCTGGCGGATTGAACACTGAAGCTTTCTTT
CASPAGGLNTEAFF
>.|TRBJ1-4|TRBV2|.
TGTGCCAGCAGTGATCCCCCTAGGGGATGGGGTGAAAAACTGTTTTTT
CASSDPPRGWGEKLFF
>TRBD1|TRBJ2-7|TRBV2|few
TGTGCCAGCACAGGACAGGGGCGAGTCGAGCAGTACTTC
CASTGQGRVEQYF
>TRBD1|TRBJ1-2|TRBV19|.
TGTGCCAGTAGTCCCTGGACAGGGGCGGGCTATGGCTACACCTTC
CASSPWTGAGYGYTF
>.|TRBJ1-6|TRBV5-4|.
TGTGCCAGCAGCGTCGGGCCAGGGCGATCCTATAATTCACCCCTCCACTTT
CASSVGPGRSYNSPLHF
>.|TRBJ2-1|TRBV4-1|.
TGCGCCAGCAGCCAAGATACGGTGGAGCAGTTCTTC
CASSQDTVEQFF